This T cell receptor beta chain was sequenced during a study of CD8+ T cells in alopecia areata. Across the study: It was oral tofacitinib, at 5 to 10 mg twice daily, that treated patients received. General study results and limits: Normal skin's resident alphabeta T cells are also sequenced in scalp samples. Under tofacitinib, fewer expanded CD8+ clones appeared among the top 100 scalp clones. Across lesional scalp, and particularly alopecia totalis/universalis, clonality surpassed that of normal scalp.

This CDR3 is built from 11 residues. Germline values: CDR1 MGHDK, CDR2 SYGVNS. The germline V and J ends were trimmed by 7 bases and 3 bases, with 4 bases remaining between them. Regarding treatment: oral pan-JAK inhibitor, 5-10 mg twice daily. RNA extraction and reverse transcription yielded cDNA as sequencing template. Repertoires were generated with immunoSEQ multiplex PCR, while TCRdb's copy carries only in-frame clones and drops some. The sample lists about 220,000 clones; about three fifths were seen once. Comments on this clone: Its antigen is unknown.

The sequencing here drew on CD4+ T cells sorted from blood, taken at week 4, from a patient treated with tofacitinib. The sequence derives from a human donor with alopecia areata. The chain uses TRBV25-1 and TRBJ2-1; no definite D call. CDR3 DNA sequence: TGTGCCAGCAAGAGCTACAATGAGCAGTTCTTC. Its translation: CASKSYNEQFF.